Here is one T cell receptor beta chain with its context. Authors' methods: Amplified reference gene primers provided the basis for estimating nucleated cell counts. Only in-frame clones appear in the TCRdb table, and some are missing; sequencing was by immunoSEQ multiplex PCR. That table furnishes V, J and clone size, whereas the DNA furnished D and trimming. The sample lists 280,000 or so clones; 75% to 90% were seen once. This sample stems from a study of blood T cell repertoires in COVID-19. The germline V gene encodes CDR1 LNHDA and CDR2 SQIVND (reference sequence). This CDR3 is 13 amino acids long. V gave up 2 bases and J gave up 2 bases, with 7 bases separating them. Those enrolled, adults aged roughly 18 to 90 years, came from about two dozen US areas.

The sequenced material came from PBMCs or T cells enriched from blood (not recorded which). This receptor was identified in a man younger than 40 who had recovered from COVID-19. The chain is built from TRBV19 and TRBJ2-7; D not resolved. This CDR3 reads CASSINGPYEQYF. The CDR3 nucleotides read TGTGCCAGTAGTATAAACGGTCCCTACGAGCAGTACTTC.